These T cell receptor beta chains were read from a single sample in a study of cytomegalovirus exposure and HLA in healthy donors. Generated by immunoSEQ multiplex PCR, the TCRdb table keeps only in-frame clones and is missing some. The top ten hold more than 9% of the sample, which has about 140,000 clones, about 70% seen once. Sequencing was carried out using PBMCs. These receptors were collected from a young man in good health and CMV-seropositive. Each CDR3 is given with its conserved first and last residue. Each record gives: D gene, V gene, clone size, J gene, CDR3 DNA, CDR3 protein. A D gene is named only where the DNA matches it firmly. The listing skips clone size in some rows; elsewhere it reads once, few, many or a size class.

TRBD2,TRBV11-3,-,TRBJ2-1,TGTGCCAGCAGCTCCTATGGGGGACTACTTTACAATGAGCAGTTCTTC,CASSSYGGLLYNEQFF
TRBD2,TRBV5-5,-,TRBJ2-5,TGTGCCAGCAGCTTACCTAGCGGGACCCAGACCCAGTACTTC,CASSLPSGTQTQYF
TRBD1,TRBV4-1,-,TRBJ2-7,TGCGCCAGCAGCCAACCAGGGGGCGTATACGAGCAGTACTTC,CASSQPGGVYEQYF
TRBD1,TRBV6-5,-,TRBJ1-1,TGTGCCAGCAGTTACAACATACAGGGGTTGAACACTGAAGCTTTCTTT,CASSYNIQGLNTEAFF
TRBD1,TRBV9,few,TRBJ2-3,TGTGCCAGCAGCGGTGGACAGGGGCCGCAGTATTTT,CASSGGQGPQYF
TRBD1,TRBV28,-,TRBJ1-5,TGTGCCAGCAGTTTAGTGGAAGGGGGCAGGAATCAGCCCCAGCATTTT,CASSLVEGGRNQPQHF
TRBD2,TRBV27,once,TRBJ2-1,TGTGCCACCTCCGGGACTAGCGGGGCTAATGAGCAGTTCTTC,CATSGTSGANEQFF
-,TRBV4-1,-,TRBJ1-5,TGCGCCAGCAGCCGAGGGCCCCTCGAGCCCCAGCATTTT,CASSRGPLEPQHF
TRBD2,TRBV2,few,TRBJ2-7,TGTGCCAGCAGTGAAGCGCCGGGGGGGGGCGAGCAGTACTTC,CASSEAPGGGEQYF
-,TRBV28,-,TRBJ2-1,TGTGCCAGCAGTTTGGGTTTGGATCCAGGGCAGTTCTTC,CASSLGLDPGQFF
TRBD2,TRBV7-8,-,TRBJ2-7,TGTGCCAGCAGCCTAGGAGGACTAGCGGGAGGGCCCTACGAGCAGTACTTC,CASSLGGLAGGPYEQYF
-,TRBV28,-,TRBJ1-1,TGTGCCAGCACAAAGAACACTGAAGCTTTCTTT,CASTKNTEAFF
-,TRBV7-9,-,TRBJ2-5,TGTGCCAGCACCAGAGAGACCCAGTACTTC,CASTRETQYF
-,TRBV19,-,TRBJ2-7,TGTGCCAGTAGTATTGGGAGCTCGATTAACGAGCAGTACTTC,CASSIGSSINEQYF
TRBD1,TRBV6-4,few,TRBJ1-5,TGTGCCAGCAGTGAGGGGACAGGGCTTCAGCCCCAGCATTTT,CASSEGTGLQPQHF
TRBD1,TRBV6-5,-,TRBJ2-3,TGTGCCAGCAGTGCCTACAGGGGAAGCACAGATACGCAGTATTTT,CASSAYRGSTDTQYF
TRBD1,TRBV12-5,-,TRBJ2-5,TGTGCTAGTGGTTTGCCACCGGGACAGGGGGCCTTTCAAGAGACCCAGTACTTC,CASGLPPGQGAFQETQYF
-,TRBV4-1,few,TRBJ2-1,TGCGCCAGCAGCCGGACACCCCCGGGAGCGAACCTATACAATGAGCAGTTCTTC,CASSRTPPGANLYNEQFF
TRBD2,TRBV11-2,-,TRBJ2-2,TGTGCCAGCAGCATCTCGGGACTAGCGGGAGTCGGGGAGCTGTTTTTT,CASSISGLAGVGELFF
-,TRBV7-2,-,TRBJ2-5,TGTGCCAGCCTGGCCCAAGAGACCCAGTACTTC,CASLAQETQYF
-,TRBV19,-,TRBJ1-4,TGTGCCAGTACCGGTCCGAACGAGGCTAATGAAAAACTGTTTTTT,CASTGPNEANEKLFF
-,TRBV19,-,TRBJ1-4,TGCGCCAGTAGCCCTGGACGCCTAGGGGGTGAAAAACTGTTTTTT,CASSPGRLGGEKLFF